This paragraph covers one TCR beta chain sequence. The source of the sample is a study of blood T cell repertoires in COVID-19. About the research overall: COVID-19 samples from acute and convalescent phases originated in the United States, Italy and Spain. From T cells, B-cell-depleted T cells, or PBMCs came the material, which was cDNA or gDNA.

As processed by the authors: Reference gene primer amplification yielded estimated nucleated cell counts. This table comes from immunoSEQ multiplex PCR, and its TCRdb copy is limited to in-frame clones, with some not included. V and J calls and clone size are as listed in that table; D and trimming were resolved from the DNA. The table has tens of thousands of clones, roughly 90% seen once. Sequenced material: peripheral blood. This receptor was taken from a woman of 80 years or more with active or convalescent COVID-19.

The CDR3 protein is CASSLRLAPDTQYF. The CDR3 DNA follows: TGTGCCAGCAGCTTGCGGCTAGCGCCAGATACGCAGTATTTT. The V and J genes are TRBV5-5 and TRBJ2-3; the D gene is possibly TRBD2 (6 bases). Germline CDR1 and CDR2: SGHKS and YYEKEE (reference sequence). V dropped 1 base and J dropped 4 bases, with 10 bases sitting between them. The CDR3 runs to 14 residues.